These 26 T cell receptor beta chains were sequenced from one sample in a study of blood T cells in healthy people across ages. Combining a sample-barcoded 5' primer with a J-beta primer mix, a second PCR ran for 7 to 11 cycles. TCRdb fed the 5' RACE reads into MiXCR, producing one record per CDR3 protein. The table has about 1.1 million distinct CDR3 sequences, around two fifths seen once. Material: blood. These receptors were taken from a man aged 18 to 35 in good health.

The chain recombines TRBV7-3 with TRBJ2-3, with no clear D. Per the germline V gene, CDR1 is SGHTA and CDR2 is FQGTGA. V lost 5 bases to trimming and J lost 0 bases, with 12 bases between them. The CDR3 contains 15 residues. The CDR3 DNA reads as TGTGCCAGCAGCCCGTCAATCGGTAGCACAGATACGCAGTATTTT. As protein: CASSPSIGSTDTQYF.

V is TRBV20-1 and J is TRBJ1-4; 7 nucleotides align to TRBD1. The V and J ends lost 5 bases and 8 bases, in that order; junction bases with no gene match: 17. CDR1 is DFQATT, CDR2 SNEGSKA, per germline (reference sequence). This CDR3 contains 16 residues. DNA of the CDR3: TGCAGTGCTCGCAACTTACAGACAGGGAGTGGGGAAAAACTGTTTTTT. Encoded protein: CSARNLQTGSGEKLFF.

CDR3 nucleotide sequence: TGTGCCAGCGTCGAAGGGAACACTGAAGCTTTCTTT. Protein sequence: CASVEGNTEAFF. This chain connects TRBV7-9 to TRBJ1-1; D ambiguous. The germline V and J ends were trimmed by 8 bases and 1 base, with 8 bases remaining between them. CDR3 size: 12 residues. Germline V gene data show CDR1 as SEHNR and CDR2 as FQNEAQ (reference sequence).

This clonotype came up many times. The J gene is TRBJ2-1, the V gene TRBV2; TRBD1 matches 10 bases. Germline values: CDR1 SNHLY, CDR2 FYNNEI. The CDR3 consists of 14 residues. V was pared by 5 bases and J by 6 bases, with 4 bases of the junction left unmatched. The CDR3 bases are TGTGCCAGCAGTTCGGGACAGGGGATCAATGAGCAGTTCTTC. Protein: CASSSGQGINEQFF.

Here the CDR3 reads CAWKGGYGYTF. The CDR3 DNA reads TGTGCCTGGAAGGGGGGCTATGGCTACACCTTC. This chain joins TRBV30 and TRBJ1-2; possible D gene TRBD1, 6 bases. The CDR3 covers 11 residues. From germline, CDR1 is GTSNPN and CDR2 SVGIG (reference sequence). Trimming shortened V by 4 bases and J by 4 bases, and 7 bases separated the two germline ends.

This clonotype came up a few times. The chain carries TRBV5-1 and TRBJ1-2, with D perhaps matching TRBD1 (6 bases). The germline V gene has CDR1 SGHRS and CDR2 YFSETQ. V lost 4 bases and J lost 11, with 12 bases in between. The CDR3 totals 11 residues. CDR3 amino acids: CASSLQGLYTF. DNA for the CDR3: TGCGCCAGCAGCCTACAGGGACTTTACACCTTC.

The rearrangement uses TRBV10-3 and TRBJ2-7, with TRBD2 matching over 9 bases. The CDR3 extends over 16 amino acids. V shed 8 bases and J 7 bases; nucleotides not matched to a gene: 18. The germline V gene encodes CDR1 ENHRY and CDR2 SYGVKD. The CDR3 DNA reads as TGTGCCATCCGACCCGGCGGTAGCGGGGGTTCGAATGAGCAGTACTTC. Its translation is CAIRPGGSGGSNEQYF.

Here the CDR3 reads CATSSLLSFSTDTQYF. In nucleotides, the CDR3 is TGTGCCACCAGTTCTTTGTTATCCTTCAGCACAGATACGCAGTATTTT. The genes are TRBV15 and TRBJ2-3; D is unresolved. Germline V CDR1 and CDR2: LNHNV, YYDKDF (reference sequence). The CDR3 consists of 16 residues. The V and J ends lost 6 bases and 0 bases respectively, with 16 bases between them.

V gene TRBV30 combines with J gene TRBJ1-1; TRBD1 agrees at 7 bases. Germline V CDR1 and CDR2: GTSNPN, SVGIG (reference sequence). The CDR3 covers 13 residues. V was clipped by 5 bases and J by 4 bases; unmatched bases: 7. This chain's CDR3 is CAWLKGASTEAFF. CDR3 sequence (DNA): TGTGCCTGGCTCAAGGGGGCGAGCACTGAAGCTTTCTTT.

The chain uses TRBV4-3 and TRBJ2-1; D may be TRBD2 (5 bases). Germline values: CDR1 LGHNA, CDR2 YSLEER. This CDR3 has 15 residues. Trimming took 0 bases from V and 6 from J, leaving 12 bases between them. In DNA form, the CDR3 reads TGCGCCAGCAGCCAAGATAGACCGGGGTTCAATGAGCAGTTCTTC. Its translation: CASSQDRPGFNEQFF.

A word on this clonotype: A read error is possible here, since a much larger clone lies one base away. This sequence joins TRBV10-3 and TRBJ2-1; 10 positions match TRBD2. The CDR3 totals 16 residues. CDR1 is ENHRY and CDR2 is SYGVKD in the germline V gene. CDR3 in amino acids: CVISERASGGYNEQFF. The CDR3, as DNA: TGTGTCATCAGTGAGAGGGCTAGCGGGGGTTACAATGAGCAGTTCTTC.

The chain carries TRBV28 and TRBJ1-2; 9 nucleotides agree with TRBD1. There are 17 residues in the CDR3. Losses at the gene ends were 5 bases for V and 4 bases for J; bases not matched to a gene: 14. Germline CDR1 and CDR2: MDHEN and SYDVKM. CDR3 sequence: CASSLTTDRGGSYGYTF. CDR3 DNA: TGTGCCAGCAGTCTGACCACGGACAGGGGCGGTAGCTATGGCTACACCTTC.

The V gene is TRBV7-9, the J gene TRBJ2-7; D gene unclear. This CDR3 has 16 residues. Germline V CDR1 and CDR2: SEHNR, FQNEAQ (reference sequence). Trimming cost V 0 bases and J 7 bases, with 19 bases left between them. The CDR3 loop reads CASSLAGSPGYNEQYF. The DNA for the CDR3 is TGTGCCAGCAGCTTAGCCGGCAGTCCTGGGTACAATGAGCAGTACTTC.

This chain uses TRBV6-2 or TRBV6-3 with TRBJ2-5, with D perhaps TRBD2 (5 bases). This CDR3 comprises 16 residues. Germline CDR1 MNHEY, CDR2 SVGEGT. With 1 base removed from V and 2 bases from J, the gap between germline ends came to 14 bases. The CDR3 DNA follows: TGTGCCAGCAGTTACTTAGGACTCCGAGCGCAAGAGACCCAGTACTTC. Protein: CASSYLGLRAQETQYF.

The gene calls are TRBV20-1 and TRBJ2-1; 9 bases line up with TRBD1. The V segment lost 5 bases and the J segment 1 base; nucleotides outside the gene matches: 6. This CDR3 comprises 15 residues. Germline CDR1 DFQATT, CDR2 SNEGSKA (reference sequence). The CDR3 DNA reads as TGCAGTGCTCCGGGACAGGGAAGGTCCTACAATGAGCAGTTCTTC. It yields the protein CSAPGQGRSYNEQFF.

This clonotype was picked up a small number of times. This rearrangement joins TRBV11-1 to TRBJ2-5, with D perhaps TRBD1 (6 bases). Germline CDR1 and CDR2: SGHAT and FQDESV (reference sequence). The V gene lost 5 bases and the J gene lost 5 bases, with 18 bases spanning the gap. The CDR3 spans 15 residues. CDR3 amino acids: CASSLIRGSLETQYF. In DNA, the CDR3 is TGTGCCAGCAGCCTCATCAGGGGTTCTTTGGAGACCCAGTACTTC.

The gene calls are TRBV9 and TRBJ1-1, with TRBD1 identical over 7 bases. CDR1 and CDR2 from the germline V gene are SGDLS and YYNGEE. The length of the CDR3 is 13 residues. With 0 bases clipped from V and 7 bases from J, the junction kept 3 bases outside the gene matches. CDR3 bases: TGTGCCAGCAGCGTAGCGGCAGGGGGTGAAGCTTTCTTT. This gives the protein CASSVAAGGEAFF.

The V and J genes are TRBV3-1 and TRBJ2-5; D uncertain. There are 14 residues in the CDR3. Deletions cut 10 bases from V and 1 base from J, with 16 bases between. CDR1 and CDR2 from the germline V gene are LGHDT and YNNKEL (reference sequence). CDR3 amino acids: CATKRLWSQETQYF. The CDR3 DNA reads TGTGCCACCAAGCGTTTGTGGAGCCAAGAGACCCAGTACTTC.

The genes are TRBV20-1 and TRBJ2-1, with TRBD1 matching 8 bases. This CDR3 comprises 15 residues. Germline CDR1 and CDR2: DFQATT and SNEGSKA (reference sequence). V lost 2 bases, J lost 4 bases, and 7 bases stayed unmatched. The DNA of the CDR3 is TGCAGTGCTAGATCCAGGGGGCGCTTGTACAATGAGCAGTTCTTC. As protein: CSARSRGRLYNEQFF.

The V and J genes are TRBV7-8 and TRBJ1-1; weak D call: TRBD1 (5 bases). This CDR3 region has 17 residues. Deletions cut 2 bases from V and 1 base from J, with 17 bases between. Germline assignment: CDR1 SGHVS and CDR2 FQNEAQ. DNA of the CDR3: TGTGCCAGCAGCTTACCCCGGGTGACAGTCCCGAACACTGAAGCTTTCTTT. It is translated as CASSLPRVTVPNTEAFF.

The genes are TRBV10-3 and TRBJ2-5; D may be TRBD1 (5 bases). The CDR3 sequence is 12 residues long. CDR1 ENHRY and CDR2 SYGVKD come from the germline V gene. V lost 10 bases and J lost 11, with 20 bases in between. The DNA for the CDR3 is TGTGCCACGTCGACAGTCTACAATGAGCAGTACTTC. It yields the protein CATSTVYNEQYF.

This clonotype was detected many times. The chain couples TRBV6-2 or TRBV6-3 to TRBJ2-7; no definite D call. V dropped 0 bases and J dropped 6 bases, with 18 bases sitting between them. The V gene's germline CDR1 is MNHEY and CDR2 SVGEGT. The CDR3 extends over 16 amino acids. Written as DNA, the CDR3 is TGTGCCAGCAGTTACTCCCTCACGATGTCCAGGATCGAGCAGTACTTC. It specifies CASSYSLTMSRIEQYF.

This chain connects TRBV7-2 to TRBJ2-5; 8 positions agree with TRBD2. With V trimmed by 4 bases and J by 6 bases, 10 bases remained unmatched. Germline V CDR1 and CDR2: SGHTA, FQGNSA. The CDR3 runs to 15 residues. CDR3 protein: CASSSRLATGQTQYF. CDR3 DNA: TGTGCCAGCAGCTCCCGACTAGCGACCGGTCAGACCCAGTACTTC.

Worth noting for this clonotype: This may be a read error: a much more frequent sequence differs by one nucleotide. The chain carries TRBV12-3 or TRBV12-4 and TRBJ2-1; 7 bases agree with TRBD1. V was pared by 4 bases and J by 10 bases, with 10 bases of the junction left unmatched. The CDR3 runs to 14 residues. CDR3 DNA sequence: TGTGCCAGCAGTTCAGGACAGGCATCCTACGAGCAGTTCTTC. This gives the protein CASSSGQASYEQFF.

This clonotype was detected a few times. The chain is built from TRBV6-2 or TRBV6-3 and TRBJ1-2, with TRBD1 as a possible D gene (5 bases). CDR1 is MNHEY and CDR2 is SVGEGT in the germline V gene. The germline V and J ends were trimmed by 1 base and 2 bases, with 8 bases remaining between them. The CDR3 spans 14 residues. CDR3 loop: CASSYLGTNYGYTF. CDR3 DNA: TGTGCCAGCAGTTACTTGGGGACCAACTATGGCTACACCTTC.

A few counts support this clonotype. This rearrangement joins TRBV5-1 to TRBJ1-2, with D tentatively TRBD1 (5 bases). Germline CDR1 is SGHRS and CDR2 is YFSETQ. The V and J ends lost 1 base and 3 bases respectively, with 22 bases between them. The CDR3 is made up of 18 amino acids. CDR3 residues: CASSLPAVTKGVDYGYTF. For the CDR3, the DNA is TGCGCCAGCAGCTTGCCAGCGGTCACCAAAGGGGTCGACTATGGCTACACCTTC.